One sample yielded the 27 T cell receptor beta chains listed below, sequenced in a study of T cell changes during pregnancy in multiple sclerosis. Method: immunoSEQ multiplex PCR; TCRdb's copy keeps in-frame clones and lacks some. The sample comprises about 40,000 clones, 80% to 90% of which are singletons, and about 5% rests with the top ten. The sequences come from peripheral blood, collected in the first trimester of pregnancy. The receptors were gathered from a female donor in good health, enrolled as a control in a pregnancy study.

The V call is TRBV9, the J call TRBJ2-7; TRBD2 matches at 8 bases. Germline-derived CDR1 and CDR2 are SGDLS and YYNGEE. V lost 9 bases to trimming and J lost 2 bases; unmatched junction nucleotides: 10. The CDR3 sequence is 14 residues long. CDR3 in amino acids: CATKPGGGTYEQYF. In DNA, the CDR3 is TGTGCCACCAAACCCGGGGGGGGCACCTACGAGCAGTACTTC.

The chain combines TRBV4-2 with TRBJ2-1; TRBD2 is a possible D gene (6 bases). The CDR3 is 16 residues long. Trimming took 1 base from V and 6 from J, leaving 16 bases between them. The germline V gene encodes CDR1 LGHNA and CDR2 YNFKEQ. This CDR3 reads CASSQGPGEVGNEQFF. CDR3 nucleotide sequence: TGTGCCAGCAGCCAAGGTCCGGGAGAGGTGGGCAATGAGCAGTTCTTC.

V is TRBV30 and J is TRBJ1-2, with D possibly being TRBD1 (5 bases). The CDR3 covers 12 residues. In germline, CDR1 is GTSNPN, CDR2 SVGIG (reference sequence). Trimming took 7 bases from V and 8 from J, leaving 17 bases between them. CDR3 amino acids: CAFFPGEKGYTF. CDR3 nucleotides: TGTGCCTTTTTTCCGGGGGAGAAAGGCTACACCTTC.

The chain uses TRBV29-1 and TRBJ2-1, with 8 bases that match TRBD1. Germline V lookup: CDR1 SQVTM, CDR2 ANQGSEA. The CDR3 length is 13 residues. V lost 6 bases and J lost 8; bases outside the gene matches: 9. Written as DNA, the CDR3 is TGCAGCGTAGGACAGGGTAAAAGCTATGAGCAGTTCTTC. Residues: CSVGQGKSYEQFF.

This clone showed up just once. V and J are TRBV5-1 and TRBJ2-3; 13 bases map to TRBD2. The V and J ends lost 5 bases and 5 bases, in that order; junction bases with no gene match: 5. Germline V gene data show CDR1 as SGHRS and CDR2 as YFSETQ. The CDR3 is made up of 15 amino acids. CDR3 sequence reads: CASRLAGGQVDTQYF. CDR3 in DNA: TGCGCCAGCAGACTAGCGGGGGGGCAAGTAGATACGCAGTATTTT.

The chain has TRBV6-5 and TRBJ2-3; D gene uncertain. The CDR3 is 14 amino acids. V was cut by 0 bases and J by 3 bases, with 7 bases left in between. From germline, CDR1 is MNHEY and CDR2 SVGAGI. Here the CDR3 reads CASSYSASTDTQYF. The CDR3 bases are TGTGCCAGCAGTTACTCCGCCAGTACAGATACGCAGTATTTT.

Written as DNA, the CDR3 is TGTGCCAGCAGCTTGCCGCGGATTAATGAAAAACTGTTTTTT. It translates to CASSLPRINEKLFF. The chain has TRBV5-5 and TRBJ1-4; no clear D. The germline V and J ends were trimmed by 1 base and 4 bases, with 8 bases remaining between them. This CDR3 region has 14 residues. Germline V gene data show CDR1 as SGHKS and CDR2 as YYEKEE (reference sequence).

This chain joins TRBV27 and TRBJ2-7, with D possibly matching TRBD1 (6 bases). The germline V gene encodes CDR1 MNHEY and CDR2 SMNVEV (reference sequence). The CDR3 runs 14 residues. V was cut by 6 bases and J by 1 base, with 13 bases left in between. The CDR3 nucleotides are TGTGCCAGCAGATTACAGGGAATTTCCTACGAGCAGTACTTC. Its translation is CASRLQGISYEQYF.

CDR3 residues: CASSYLPAGGFRGYTF. The CDR3 DNA reads TGTGCCAGCAGCTATTTGCCGGCAGGGGGCTTTCGAGGCTACACCTTC. This sequence joins TRBV11-2 and TRBJ1-2; 8 bases map to TRBD1. From germline, CDR1 is SGHAT and CDR2 FQNNGV. J was trimmed by 8 bases and V by 4 bases; bases with no gene match: 15. The CDR3 sequence is 16 residues long.

This chain joins TRBV25-1 and TRBJ2-1; D is perhaps TRBD1 (6 bases). This CDR3 is built from 17 residues. V was trimmed by 2 bases and J by 4 bases, leaving 18 bases between them. Per germline, CDR1 MGHDK and CDR2 SYGVNS. The CDR3 protein is CASSETGHTLRYNEQFF. DNA of the CDR3: TGTGCCAGCAGTGAAACAGGGCACACCCTTCGGTACAATGAGCAGTTCTTC.

The J gene is TRBJ1-5, the V gene TRBV7-9; 10 nucleotides match TRBD1. Germline V gives CDR1 SEHNR, CDR2 FQNEAQ (reference sequence). This CDR3 has 17 amino acids. V shed 5 bases, J shed 3 bases, and the junction held 10 bases outside the gene matches. The CDR3 region has the DNA TGTGCCAGCAGCCCCCTCCGGGACAGGGGTACCAATCAGCCCCAGCATTTT. This gives the protein CASSPLRDRGTNQPQHF.

This clone appeared a single time. The gene calls are TRBV11-2 and TRBJ1-6; TRBD1 matches at 10 bases. The V gene's germline CDR1 is SGHAT and CDR2 FQNNGV. This CDR3 has 14 residues. J was trimmed by 10 bases and V by 1 base; bases with no gene match: 1. The CDR3 nucleotides are TGTGCCAGCAGCTTAGGGACAGGGGGGTCACCCCTCCACTTT. Its translation: CASSLGTGGSPLHF.

The chain joins TRBV14 to TRBJ1-6; 8 bases fit TRBD1. The germline CDR1 and CDR2 sequences are SGHDN and FVKESK. V lost 5 bases, J lost 10 bases, and 16 bases stayed unmatched. The CDR3 has 17 residues. DNA for the CDR3: TGTGCCAGCAGCTTCACCTTAGCCGGGACAGGATTGTCACCCCTCCACTTT. It specifies CASSFTLAGTGLSPLHF.

The V gene is TRBV4-1, the J gene TRBJ1-3; possibly TRBD1 for D (5 bases). Germline values: CDR1 MGHRA, CDR2 YSYEKL. The CDR3 covers 13 residues. V lost 2 bases to trimming and J lost 9 bases, with 11 bases between them. In DNA, the CDR3 is TGCGCCAGCAGCCAACTGGGGCTGGGCACCATATATTTT. Its translation: CASSQLGLGTIYF.

This clone was seen once. As DNA, the CDR3 is TGTGCCAGCAGCTTAGAAGGGCGGCGGGGGGCCATAGATACGCAGTATTTT. This sequence encodes CASSLEGRRGAIDTQYF. The V and J genes are TRBV11-2 and TRBJ2-3; 8 nucleotides align to TRBD2. Per the germline V gene, CDR1 is SGHAT and CDR2 is FQNNGV. This CDR3 contains 17 residues. With V trimmed by 0 bases and J by 5 bases, 10 bases remained unmatched.

The rearrangement joins TRBV5-1 to TRBJ1-1; 7 nucleotides agree with TRBD1. Trimming cost V 4 bases and J 7 bases; bases outside gene matches: 10. This CDR3 has 14 amino acids. CDR1 is SGHRS, CDR2 YFSETQ, per germline. The CDR3 coding sequence is TGCGCCAGCAGCGCGACAGGGAATAATGGTGAAGCTTTCTTT. It specifies CASSATGNNGEAFF. Full variable domain (remainder filled in from reference TRBV5-1 and TRBJ1-1): KAGVTQTPRYLIKTRGQQVTLSCSPISGHRSVSWYQQTPGQGLQFLFEYFSETQRNKGNFPGRFSGRQFSNSRSEMNVSTLELGDSALYLCASSATGNNGEAFFGQGTRLTVV.

The V and J genes are TRBV11-3 and TRBJ2-1; perhaps TRBD2 as D (5 bases). Germline V gene lookup returns CDR1 SGHNT and CDR2 YENEEA. This CDR3 is 15 amino acids long. Deletions cut 1 base from V and 2 bases from J, with 9 bases between. The CDR3 region has the DNA TGTGCCAGCAGCTTAGGGTCTAGCACCTACAATGAGCAGTTCTTC. Protein sequence: CASSLGSSTYNEQFF.

The gene calls are TRBV9 and TRBJ1-1; 9 bases agree with TRBD1. The trim removed 5 bases at V and 1 base at J, leaving 9 bases unmatched. Per germline, CDR1 SGDLS and CDR2 YYNGEE. The length of the CDR3 is 16 residues. This chain's CDR3 is CASSEGLQGANTEAFF. CDR3 DNA: TGTGCCAGCAGTGAAGGGTTACAGGGGGCGAACACTGAAGCTTTCTTT. Based on the CDR3 plus reference TRBV9 and TRBJ1-1, the full variable domain is DSGVTQTPKHLITATGQRVTLRCSPRSGDLSVYWYQQSLDQGLQFLIQYYNGEERAKGNILERFSAQQFPDLHSELNLSSLELGDSALYFCASSEGLQGANTEAFFGQGTRLTVV.

The chain couples TRBV5-1 to TRBJ1-4, with a tentative D call TRBD1 (6 bases). The CDR3 totals 17 residues. V lost 4 bases to trimming and J lost 0 bases, with 16 bases between them. CDR1 and CDR2 (germline): SGHRS, YFSETQ. The CDR3 nucleotides read TGCGCCAGCAGCCTAACAGGGAGTCAAGCAACTAATGAAAAACTGTTTTTT. It yields the protein CASSLTGSQATNEKLFF. The variable domain in full, completed from reference TRBV5-1 and TRBJ1-4, reads KAGVTQTPRYLIKTRGQQVTLSCSPISGHRSVSWYQQTPGQGLQFLFEYFSETQRNKGNFPGRFSGRQFSNSRSEMNVSTLELGDSALYLCASSLTGSQATNEKLFFGSGTQLSVL.

The V gene is TRBV15, the J gene TRBJ1-3, with no clear D. Germline V gene sequence: CDR1 LNHNV, CDR2 YYDKDF (reference sequence). Trimming took 0 bases from V and 0 from J, leaving 6 bases between them. The CDR3 contains 15 residues. The CDR3 DNA sequence: TGTGCCACCAGCAGAGATCTTTCCTCTGGAAACACCATATATTTT. It yields the protein CATSRDLSSGNTIYF.

The chain combines TRBV11-2 with TRBJ1-6; the D gene is possibly TRBD1 (6 bases). The germline CDR1 and CDR2 sequences are SGHAT and FQNNGV. Trimming pared 2 bases from V and 6 bases from J, leaving 14 bases between. The CDR3 contains 16 residues. Written as DNA, the CDR3 is TGTGCCAGCAGCTTACCCGGCAGGGGCGCTAATTCACCCCTCCACTTT. This encodes CASSLPGRGANSPLHF.

The chain has TRBV6-4 and TRBJ2-3, with TRBD2 identical over 7 bases. The CDR3 runs to 14 residues. Trimming at V came to 2 bases and at J to 5 bases, leaving 4 bases not matched to a gene. Germline CDR1 reads MRHNA; CDR2 reads SNTAGT. DNA of the CDR3: TGTGCCAGCAGTGACGGGAGGGGAGGAGATACGCAGTATTTT. This codes for CASSDGRGGDTQYF.

J is TRBJ2-7 and V is TRBV7-2, with 9 nucleotides matching TRBD1. V dropped 2 bases and J dropped 0; count of bases not matched to a gene: 11. The CDR3 totals 18 residues. Germline V gene lookup returns CDR1 SGHTA and CDR2 FQGNSA. The CDR3 spells CASSLKNFGDRVSYEQYF. The CDR3 DNA is TGTGCCAGCAGCTTAAAGAACTTCGGGGACAGGGTCTCCTACGAGCAGTACTTC.

The J gene is TRBJ1-1, the V gene TRBV9; TRBD1 agrees at 9 bases. The CDR3 spans 13 residues. The ends lost 4 bases at V and 8 bases at J; junction bases unmatched: 6. Germline V gene sequence: CDR1 SGDLS, CDR2 YYNGEE. The CDR3 loop reads CASSLGQGTEAFF. The DNA of the CDR3 is TGTGCCAGCAGCTTGGGACAGGGAACCGAAGCTTTCTTT. Full variable domain (remainder filled in from reference TRBV9 and TRBJ1-1): DSGVTQTPKHLITATGQRVTLRCSPRSGDLSVYWYQQSLDQGLQFLIQYYNGEERAKGNILERFSAQQFPDLHSELNLSSLELGDSALYFCASSLGQGTEAFFGQGTRLTVV.

The genes are TRBV6-1 and TRBJ2-3, with 9 bases identical to TRBD1. Unmatched junction bases numbered 11, after V lost 4 bases and J lost 3 bases. In germline, CDR1 is MNHNS, CDR2 SASEGT. The CDR3 spans 17 residues. The CDR3 protein is CASSGKPPGQGTDTQYF. The CDR3 DNA follows: TGTGCCAGCAGTGGAAAACCTCCGGGACAGGGTACAGATACGCAGTATTTT.

This rearrangement joins TRBV27 to TRBJ2-1; 8 bases match TRBD2. J was trimmed by 4 bases and V by 6 bases; bases with no gene match: 8. Germline CDR1 reads MNHEY; CDR2 reads SMNVEV (reference sequence). The CDR3 spans 15 residues. DNA for the CDR3: TGTGCCAGCAGGATACTAGCGGAGATTTACAATGAGCAGTTCTTC. Its translation is CASRILAEIYNEQFF.

The chain recombines TRBV9 with TRBJ2-1; perhaps TRBD1 as D (6 bases). The V gene's germline CDR1 is SGDLS and CDR2 YYNGEE. The CDR3 extends over 13 amino acids. The V end lost 0 bases, the J end lost 9 bases, and 10 bases lay between the germline ends. The CDR3 nucleotides are TGTGCCAGCAGCGTAGGAAAAGGGGGTGAGCAGTTCTTC. It translates to CASSVGKGGEQFF.